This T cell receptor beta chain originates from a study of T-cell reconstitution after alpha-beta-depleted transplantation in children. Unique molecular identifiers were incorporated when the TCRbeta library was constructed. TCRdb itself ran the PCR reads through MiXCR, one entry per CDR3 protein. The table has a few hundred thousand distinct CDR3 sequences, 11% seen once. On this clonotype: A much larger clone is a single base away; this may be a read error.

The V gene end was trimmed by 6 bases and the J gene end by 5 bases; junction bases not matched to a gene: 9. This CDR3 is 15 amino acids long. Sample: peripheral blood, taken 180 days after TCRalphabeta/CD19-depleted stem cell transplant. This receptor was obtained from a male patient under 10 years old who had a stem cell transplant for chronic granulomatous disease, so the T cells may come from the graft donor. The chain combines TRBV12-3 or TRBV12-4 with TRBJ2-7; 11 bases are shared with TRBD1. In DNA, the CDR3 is TGTGCCAGCAGCTTAATCGGGACAGGGGGTCACGAGCAGTACTTC. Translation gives CASSLIGTGGHEQYF.